These T cell receptor beta chains were read from a single sample in a study of human T cells and chemical hapten exposure. TCRdb used MiXCR to reprocess the RACE reads, holding one entry per CDR3 protein. Altogether 39,000 or so distinct CDR3 sequences are present, 4% being singletons, with the ten largest covering 26%. The sequences come from whole blood, collected in connection with sensitization to the hapten diphenylcyclopropenone (DPC). Receptors originate from a man aged 50 to 60 with alopecia areata. Some clones in this sample may be carry-over from other donors' samples. Both conserved end residues are part of each CDR3. Each record gives: D gene, V gene, clone size, J gene, CDR3 protein, CDR3 DNA. The D gene is left open where the match is weak. The size field reads once, few, many or a size class.

d_call: TRBD1; v_call: TRBV14; clone_size: many; j_call: TRBJ1-1; cdr3_aa: CASSQGGQRAFF; cdr3_nt: TGTGCCAGCAGCCAGGGGGGACAGCGAGCTTTCTTT
d_call: TRBD1; v_call: TRBV15; clone_size: many; j_call: TRBJ2-1; cdr3_aa: CATSRDPWTGDHEQFF; cdr3_nt: TGTGCCACCAGCAGAGATCCATGGACAGGGGACCATGAGCAGTTCTTC
d_call: .; v_call: TRBV10-3; clone_size: many; j_call: TRBJ2-1; cdr3_aa: CAIRPPGTENNEQFF; cdr3_nt: TGTGCCATCAGGCCCCCCGGGACCGAAAACAATGAGCAGTTCTTC
d_call: .; v_call: TRBV7-8; clone_size: many; j_call: TRBJ1-1; cdr3_aa: CASSKGLMNTEAFF; cdr3_nt: TGTGCCAGCAGTAAGGGACTCATGAACACTGAAGCTTTCTTT
d_call: .; v_call: TRBV29-1; clone_size: many; j_call: TRBJ2-3; cdr3_aa: CSGEKMGRTDTQYF; cdr3_nt: TGCAGCGGCGAGAAGATGGGTCGGACAGATACGCAGTATTTT
d_call: .; v_call: TRBV29-1; clone_size: many; j_call: TRBJ1-5; cdr3_aa: CSVGAGSNQPQHF; cdr3_nt: TGCAGCGTTGGGGCAGGGTCCAATCAGCCCCAGCATTTT
d_call: .; v_call: TRBV11-1; clone_size: few; j_call: TRBJ2-1; cdr3_aa: CASSLAQSSYNEQFF; cdr3_nt: TGTGCCAGCAGCTTAGCGCAGAGCTCCTACAATGAGCAGTTCTTC
d_call: TRBD2; v_call: TRBV12-3/TRBV12-4; clone_size: many; j_call: TRBJ2-1; cdr3_aa: CASSRLAGHNEQFF; cdr3_nt: TGTGCCAGCAGCAGACTAGCGGGACACAATGAGCAGTTCTTC
d_call: .; v_call: TRBV12-3/TRBV12-4; clone_size: many; j_call: TRBJ1-6; cdr3_aa: CASSDNSPLHF; cdr3_nt: TGTGCCAGCAGTGATAATTCACCCCTCCACTTT
d_call: .; v_call: TRBV9; clone_size: many; j_call: TRBJ2-3; cdr3_aa: CASSQDDLNTDTQYF; cdr3_nt: TGTGCCAGCAGCCAAGACGACCTGAACACAGATACGCAGTATTTT
d_call: TRBD2; v_call: TRBV7-8; clone_size: many; j_call: TRBJ2-3; cdr3_aa: CASSSTSGRASDTQYF; cdr3_nt: TGTGCCAGCAGCTCGACTAGCGGGAGGGCCTCGGATACGCAGTATTTT
d_call: .; v_call: TRBV5-1; clone_size: many; j_call: TRBJ2-1; cdr3_aa: CASSTDSNNEQFF; cdr3_nt: TGCGCCAGCAGCACCGACAGCAACAATGAGCAGTTCTTC
d_call: TRBD1; v_call: TRBV29-1; clone_size: many; j_call: TRBJ2-5; cdr3_aa: CSVVQGARETQYF; cdr3_nt: TGCAGCGTTGTACAGGGGGCCAGGGAGACCCAGTACTTC
d_call: .; v_call: TRBV27; clone_size: many; j_call: TRBJ2-5; cdr3_aa: CASSTSRGRAETQYF; cdr3_nt: TGTGCCAGCAGCACCTCGAGGGGCAGAGCGGAGACCCAGTACTTC
d_call: .; v_call: TRBV28; clone_size: many; j_call: TRBJ2-7; cdr3_aa: CASSFNHRDEQYF; cdr3_nt: TGTGCCAGCAGTTTTAACCACCGGGACGAGCAGTACTTC
d_call: .; v_call: TRBV7-2; clone_size: many; j_call: TRBJ1-2; cdr3_aa: CASSPGRPGTHYGYTF; cdr3_nt: TGTGCCAGCAGCCCCGGGAGACCGGGGACCCACTATGGCTACACCTTC
d_call: .; v_call: TRBV10-3; clone_size: many; j_call: TRBJ1-1; cdr3_aa: CAISESRRVTLNTEAFF; cdr3_nt: TGTGCCATCAGTGAGTCGAGGAGGGTGACCCTGAACACTGAAGCTTTCTTT
d_call: TRBD1; v_call: TRBV20-1; clone_size: many; j_call: TRBJ1-1; cdr3_aa: CSASDLDRGNTEAFF; cdr3_nt: TGCAGTGCTAGTGACTTGGACAGGGGGAACACTGAAGCTTTCTTT